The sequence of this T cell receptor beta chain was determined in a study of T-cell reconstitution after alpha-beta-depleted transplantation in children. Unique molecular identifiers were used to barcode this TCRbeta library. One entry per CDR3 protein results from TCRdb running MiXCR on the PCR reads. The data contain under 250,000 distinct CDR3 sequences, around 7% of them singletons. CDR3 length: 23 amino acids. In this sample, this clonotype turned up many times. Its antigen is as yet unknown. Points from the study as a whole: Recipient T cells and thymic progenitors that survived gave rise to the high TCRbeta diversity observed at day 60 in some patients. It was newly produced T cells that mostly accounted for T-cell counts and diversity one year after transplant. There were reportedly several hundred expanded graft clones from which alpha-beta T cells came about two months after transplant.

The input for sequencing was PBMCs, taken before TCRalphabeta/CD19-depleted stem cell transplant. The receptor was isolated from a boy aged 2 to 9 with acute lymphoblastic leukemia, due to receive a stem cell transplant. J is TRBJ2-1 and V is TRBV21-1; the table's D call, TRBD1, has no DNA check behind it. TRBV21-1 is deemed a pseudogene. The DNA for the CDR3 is TGTGCCAGCAGCAAATCCCGAATCGCAACGGGACAGGGATCTTTAGATTACTACAATGAGCAGTTCTTC. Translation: CASSKSRIATGQGSLDYYNEQFF.